The rows below give T cell receptor beta chains drawn from one sample of a study of blood T cell repertoires in COVID-19. TCRdb's copy holds only in-frame clones and misses some; the assay was immunoSEQ multiplex PCR. Here the sample spans 400,000 or so clones, 75% to 90% being singletons. Sequencing was done on a sample of PBMCs or T cells enriched from blood (not recorded which). These receptors all come from a man younger than 45 who had recovered from COVID-19. The CDR3 runs from the conserved cysteine through the conserved F or W. The size field is filled for only some rows; it gives once, few, many or a size class.

clone size	V gene	CDR3 protein
-	TRBV7-3	CASSLMRDTDTQYF
-	TRBV11-2	CASSLDISTQYF
-	TRBV28	CASTLFDTGRVFF
-	TRBV19	CASSPGGSGTNEKLFF
-	TRBV7-9	CASRPLAGVTLSTDTQYF
-	TRBV28	CASSSGTGGEQYF
once	TRBV5-1	CASSLAGGPQNIQYF
-	TRBV5-1	CASSSGLAGVDDNEQFF
-	TRBV28	CASFQNEKLFF
-	TRBV3-1/TRBV3-2	CASSQPGLAYEQYF
-	TRBV10-1	CASAIAAGITDTQYF
-	TRBV28	CASSLYRGTNTEAFF
-	TRBV6-5	CASSSDRASSYEQYF
-	TRBV19	CASMPAWGGSNEQYF
few	TRBV19	CASSPLTGGSYEQYF
-	TRBV30	CAWSAFDRENTEAFF
-	TRBV6-2/TRBV6-3	CASSYVSSREQYF
-	TRBV4-2	CASSLRDEYEQYF
-	TRBV5-6	CASSPQDRGFYEQYF
-	TRBV10-3	CAINAGNEQFF
-	TRBV5-1	CASSPTTGNQPQHF
-	TRBV7-9	CASSISTEAFF
-	TRBV12-3/TRBV12-4	CAAGRGGTDTQYF
-	TRBV28	CASSLLAGTYNEQFF
-	TRBV11-2	CATRLAGENTQYF
-	TRBV7-6	CASSLALAGVEFLNEQFF
-	TRBV3-1/TRBV3-2	CASSLQGVRDEKLFF
-	TRBV4-1	CASSARGMAGVGTGELFF
-	TRBV18	CASSRTGGVNEKLFF
-	TRBV7-9	CASSYSGQLNQPQHF
-	TRBV7-2	CASTRLGGSSTDTQYF
-	TRBV10-3	CAASGTGGNEQYF
-	TRBV4-1	CASSRGDRQFF
-	TRBV19	CASSISGRRTDTQYF
-	TRBV7-2	CASSLMMEPNQPQHF
-	TRBV19	CASSNRDYGYTF
-	TRBV28	CASSPGFLTSGSQLEGNEQYF
-	TRBV5-1	CASMNGAIGGGYTF
-	TRBV28	CASSSMWPGLAASSTDTQYF
-	TRBV4-2	CASSSGAGRGQPQHF
-	TRBV19	CASSSQEREKLFF
once	TRBV10-2	CASSDGQGAWEKLFF
-	TRBV28	CASSLRDRGLSYEQYF
-	TRBV4-1	CASSQSRGSTTEAFF
once	TRBV18	CASSGDFEQFF
-	TRBV4-1	CASSQEGQTSDEQFF
-	TRBV18	CASSSGDERRTEAFF
-	TRBV19	CASSIPFVASSYNEQFF
once	TRBV27	CASSLGGRGLPQHF
once	TRBV3-1/TRBV3-2	CASSQRGSGGETQYF
once	TRBV6-2/TRBV6-3	CASSYSWEGGQETQYF
-	TRBV12-3/TRBV12-4	CASSPGDEQYF
-	TRBV12-3/TRBV12-4	CASSFPLADTQYF
-	TRBV5-1	CASSTSGQGSYNEQFF
-	TRBV5-1	CASSPRSLGGSYGYTF